These 12 T cell receptor beta chains came from one sample sequenced in a study of T cell responses to AZD1222 COVID-19 vaccine. The table came from immunoSEQ multiplex PCR; TCRdb's copy has only in-frame clones and leaves some out. This table has 140,000 to 150,000 clones, approximately 91% appearing once. This specimen was peripheral blood, taken 28 days after the second AZD1222 dose. The source of these receptors is an adult who received the AZD1222 COVID-19 vaccine.

This sequence joins TRBV7-9 and TRBJ2-7; a weak D match, TRBD1 (5 bases). This CDR3 is built from 11 residues. Trimming shortened V by 8 bases and J by 3 bases, and 8 bases separated the two germline ends. Germline lookup yields CDR1 SEHNR and CDR2 FQNEAQ (reference sequence). CDR3 sequence reads: CASLTGYEQYF. The DNA for the CDR3 is TGTGCCAGCCTCACAGGCTACGAGCAGTACTTC. The variable domain in full, completed from reference TRBV7-9 and TRBJ2-7, reads DTGVSQNPRHKITKRGQNVTFRCDPISEHNRLYWYRQTLGQGPEFLTYFQNEAQLEKSRLLSDRFSAERPKGSFSTLEIQRTEQGDSAMYLCASLTGYEQYFGPGTRLTVT.

This clone was seen once. This sequence joins TRBV7-8 and TRBJ1-5, with D possibly TRBD1 on 5 matching bases. Germline assignment: CDR1 SGHVS and CDR2 FQNEAQ. This CDR3 is built from 18 residues. Trimming took 5 bases from V and 0 from J, leaving 20 bases between them. The CDR3: CASSPLLGPGNSNQPQHF. CDR3 coding DNA: TGTGCCAGCAGCCCCCTCTTGGGACCTGGAAATAGCAATCAGCCCCAGCATTTT.

This chain connects TRBV19 to TRBJ1-1, with D possibly TRBD1 on 5 matching bases. The CDR3 contains 13 residues. The V and J ends lost 3 bases and 5 bases respectively, with 10 bases between them. Germline-derived CDR1 and CDR2 are LNHDA and SQIVND (reference sequence). The CDR3 region has the DNA TGTGCCAGTAGTATCTGGCAGGGAACTGAAGCTTTCTTT. This translates into CASSIWQGTEAFF.

This chain joins TRBV11-3 and TRBJ2-1, with 7 bases aligning to TRBD1. The CDR3 extends over 15 amino acids. Germline assignment: CDR1 SGHNT and CDR2 YENEEA. V shed 5 bases and J 4 bases; nucleotides not matched to a gene: 8. DNA for the CDR3: TGTGCCAGCAGCCCCTTCGACAGGGCATACAATGAGCAGTTCTTC. Encoded protein: CASSPFDRAYNEQFF.

The chain links TRBV24-1 to TRBJ2-3, with TRBD2 identical over 9 bases. The junction had 2 bases not matched to a gene; V was cut back by 3 bases and J by 2 bases. This CDR3 has 15 amino acids. Looked up from germline, CDR1 is KGHDR and CDR2 is SFDVKD. In nucleotides, the CDR3 is TGTGCCACCAGTGATGGCGGGAGGGTCACAGATACGCAGTATTTT. Translating gives CATSDGGRVTDTQYF.

The chain employs TRBV19 and TRBJ2-2; TRBD1 matches 8 bases. Per the germline V gene, CDR1 is LNHDA and CDR2 is SQIVND (reference sequence). The V segment lost 8 bases and the J segment 8 bases; nucleotides outside the gene matches: 7. The CDR3 extends over 13 amino acids. The CDR3 sequence is CASSGQGKGELFF. In DNA form, the CDR3 reads TGTGCCAGTTCTGGACAGGGCAAAGGGGAGCTGTTTTTT.

The CDR3 DNA is TGCGCCAGCACCGGGCCGGTGGGCACTGAAGCTTTCTTT. Its translation: CASTGPVGTEAFF. The chain has TRBV5-1 and TRBJ1-1; no firm D call. Germline V CDR1 and CDR2: SGHRS, YFSETQ. The CDR3 has 13 amino acids. Trimming cost V 6 bases and J 4 bases, with 13 bases left between them.

V and J are TRBV19 and TRBJ2-7; possible D gene TRBD1, 6 bases. Trimming removed 4 bases at V and 4 bases at J, with 17 bases between. The CDR3 spans 15 residues. Germline V gene data show CDR1 as LNHDA and CDR2 as SQIVND (reference sequence). The CDR3 here is CASSTPGTRGYEQYF. The CDR3 DNA reads TGTGCCAGTAGTACTCCCGGGACAAGGGGATACGAGCAGTACTTC.

The genes are TRBV5-5 and TRBJ1-3; D unclear. Germline lookup yields CDR1 SGHKS and CDR2 YYEKEE (reference sequence). The CDR3 is 15 residues long. V was trimmed by 4 bases and J by 3 bases, leaving 14 bases between them. The CDR3 spells CASSLAGYGGNTIYF. In DNA form, the CDR3 reads TGTGCCAGCAGCCTGGCCGGGTACGGTGGAAACACCATATATTTT.

This rearrangement joins TRBV7-2 to TRBJ2-1, with D tentatively TRBD2 (5 bases). CDR1 and CDR2 (germline): SGHTA, FQGNSA. There are 15 residues in the CDR3. Trimming took 4 bases from V and 0 from J, leaving 10 bases between them. The DNA of the CDR3 is TGTGCCAGCAGCTCCGCCGGGGACTCCTACAATGAGCAGTTCTTC. It is translated as CASSSAGDSYNEQFF.

The chain joins TRBV9 to TRBJ1-1, with D hard to call. With 0 bases removed from V and 4 bases from J, the gap between germline ends came to 10 bases. CDR1 and CDR2 (germline): SGDLS, YYNGEE. CDR3 length equals 14 residues. DNA of the CDR3: TGTGCCAGCAGCGTAGGGGCGGGAGTCACTGAAGCTTTCTTT. It codes for CASSVGAGVTEAFF.

The rearrangement uses TRBV30 and TRBJ1-4; D possibly corresponds to TRBD1 (6 bases). The CDR3 has 15 residues. CDR1 is GTSNPN and CDR2 is SVGIG in the germline V gene (reference sequence). The V gene lost 5 bases and the J gene lost 9 bases, with 22 bases spanning the gap. The CDR3 here is CAWRTLQGAGQKLFF. For the CDR3, the DNA is TGTGCCTGGCGCACCCTACAGGGCGCGGGACAAAAACTGTTTTTT.